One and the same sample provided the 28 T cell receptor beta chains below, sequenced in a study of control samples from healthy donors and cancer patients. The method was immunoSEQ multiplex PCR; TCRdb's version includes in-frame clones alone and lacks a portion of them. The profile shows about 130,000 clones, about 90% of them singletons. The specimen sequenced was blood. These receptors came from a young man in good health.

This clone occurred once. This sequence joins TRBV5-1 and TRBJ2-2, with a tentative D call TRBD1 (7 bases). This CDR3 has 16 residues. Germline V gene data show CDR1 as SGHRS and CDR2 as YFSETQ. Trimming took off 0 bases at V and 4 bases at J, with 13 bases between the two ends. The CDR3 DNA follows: TGCGCCAGCAGCTTGGAGACAGGGACTTCCACCGGGGAGCTGTTTTTT. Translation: CASSLETGTSTGELFF.

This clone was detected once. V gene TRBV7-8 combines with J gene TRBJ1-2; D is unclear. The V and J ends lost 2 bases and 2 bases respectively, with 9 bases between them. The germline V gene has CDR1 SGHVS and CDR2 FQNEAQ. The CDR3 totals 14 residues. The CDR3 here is CASSLMQLNYGYTF. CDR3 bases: TGTGCCAGCAGCTTAATGCAGCTAAACTATGGCTACACCTTC.

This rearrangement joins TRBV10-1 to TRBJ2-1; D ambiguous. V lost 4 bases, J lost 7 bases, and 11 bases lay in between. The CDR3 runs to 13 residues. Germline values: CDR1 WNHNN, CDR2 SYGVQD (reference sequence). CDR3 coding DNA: TGCGCCAGCAGTGTTGCCGGTGGGAATGAGCAGTTCTTC. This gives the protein CASSVAGGNEQFF.

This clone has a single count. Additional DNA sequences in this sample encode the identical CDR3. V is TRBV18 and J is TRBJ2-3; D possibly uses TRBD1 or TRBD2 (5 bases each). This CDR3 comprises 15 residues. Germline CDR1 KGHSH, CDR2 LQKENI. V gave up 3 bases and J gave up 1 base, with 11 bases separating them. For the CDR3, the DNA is TGTGCCAGCTCACCGACCGGGGCCGGCACAGATACGCAGTATTTT. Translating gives CASSPTGAGTDTQYF.

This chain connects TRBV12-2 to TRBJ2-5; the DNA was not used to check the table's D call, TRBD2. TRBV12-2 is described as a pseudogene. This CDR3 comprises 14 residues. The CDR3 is CASRLVRGEETQYF. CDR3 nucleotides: TGTGCAAGTCGCTTAGTGCGGGGGGAAGAGACCCAGTACTTC.

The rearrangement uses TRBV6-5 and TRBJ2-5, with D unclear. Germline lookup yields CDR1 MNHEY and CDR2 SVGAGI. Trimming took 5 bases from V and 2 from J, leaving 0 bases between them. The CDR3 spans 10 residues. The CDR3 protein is CASSQETQYF. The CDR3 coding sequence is TGTGCCAGCAGTCAAGAGACCCAGTACTTC.

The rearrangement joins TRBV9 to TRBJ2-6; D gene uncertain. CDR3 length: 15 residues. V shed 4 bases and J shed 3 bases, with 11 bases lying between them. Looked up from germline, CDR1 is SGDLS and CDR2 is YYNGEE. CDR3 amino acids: CASSLAPNGANVLTF. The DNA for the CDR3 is TGTGCCAGCAGCCTTGCGCCTAATGGGGCCAACGTCCTGACTTTC.

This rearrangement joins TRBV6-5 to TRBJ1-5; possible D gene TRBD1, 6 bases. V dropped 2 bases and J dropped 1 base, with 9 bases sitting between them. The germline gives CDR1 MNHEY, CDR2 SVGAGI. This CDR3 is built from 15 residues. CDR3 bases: TGTGCCAGCAGTTACGTCAGGGGCAGCAATCAGCCCCAGCATTTT. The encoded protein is CASSYVRGSNQPQHF.

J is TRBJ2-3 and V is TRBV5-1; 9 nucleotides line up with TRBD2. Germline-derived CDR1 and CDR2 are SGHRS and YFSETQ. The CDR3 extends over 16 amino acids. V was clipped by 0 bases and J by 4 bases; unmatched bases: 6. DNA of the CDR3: TGCGCCAGCAGCTTGGTGCGGGAGGGCCCTCCAGATACGCAGTATTTT. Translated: CASSLVREGPPDTQYF.

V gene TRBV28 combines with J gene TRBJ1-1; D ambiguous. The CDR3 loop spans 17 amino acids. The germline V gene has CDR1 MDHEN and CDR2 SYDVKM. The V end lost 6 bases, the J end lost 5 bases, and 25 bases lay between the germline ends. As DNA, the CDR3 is TGTGCCAGCAGGCCACCCCAGCCCCTTGGGAGGGTTACTGAAGCTTTCTTT. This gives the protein CASRPPQPLGRVTEAFF.

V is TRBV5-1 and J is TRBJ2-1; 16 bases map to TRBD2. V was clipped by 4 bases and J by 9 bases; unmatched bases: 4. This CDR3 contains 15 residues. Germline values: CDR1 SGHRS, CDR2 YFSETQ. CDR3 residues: CASSPGLAGGSEQFF. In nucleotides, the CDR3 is TGCGCCAGCAGCCCGGGACTAGCGGGAGGGAGTGAGCAGTTCTTC.

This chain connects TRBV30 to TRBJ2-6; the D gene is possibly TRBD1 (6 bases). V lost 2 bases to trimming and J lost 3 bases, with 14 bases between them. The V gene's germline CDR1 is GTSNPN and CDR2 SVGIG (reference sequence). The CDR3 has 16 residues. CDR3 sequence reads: CAWSRGFSGGANVLTF. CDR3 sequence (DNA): TGTGCCTGGAGTAGGGGGTTTAGTGGTGGGGCCAACGTCCTGACTTTC.

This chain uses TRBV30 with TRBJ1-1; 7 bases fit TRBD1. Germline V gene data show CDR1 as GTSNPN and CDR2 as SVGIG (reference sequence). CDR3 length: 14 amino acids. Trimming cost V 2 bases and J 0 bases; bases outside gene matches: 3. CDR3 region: CAWSRDSLNTEAFF. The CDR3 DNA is TGTGCCTGGAGTCGGGACAGCCTGAACACTGAAGCTTTCTTT. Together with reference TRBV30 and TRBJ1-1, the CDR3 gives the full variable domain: SQTIHQWPATLVQPVGSPLSLECTVEGTSNPNLYWYRQAAGRGLQLLFYSVGIGQISSEVPQNLSASRPQDRQFILSSKKLLLSDSGFYLCAWSRDSLNTEAFFGQGTRLTVV.

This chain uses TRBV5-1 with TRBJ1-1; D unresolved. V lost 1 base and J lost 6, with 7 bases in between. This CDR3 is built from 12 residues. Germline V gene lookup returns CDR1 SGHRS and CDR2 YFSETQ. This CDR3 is CASSLYGSEAFF. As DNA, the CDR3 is TGCGCCAGCAGCTTGTATGGATCTGAAGCTTTCTTT.

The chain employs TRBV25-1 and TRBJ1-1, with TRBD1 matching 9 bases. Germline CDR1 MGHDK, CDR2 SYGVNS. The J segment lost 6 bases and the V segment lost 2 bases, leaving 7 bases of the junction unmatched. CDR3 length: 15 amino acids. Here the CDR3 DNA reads TGTGCCAGCAGTGAAACGGGACAGGGAACAGCTGAAGCTTTCTTT. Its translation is CASSETGQGTAEAFF.

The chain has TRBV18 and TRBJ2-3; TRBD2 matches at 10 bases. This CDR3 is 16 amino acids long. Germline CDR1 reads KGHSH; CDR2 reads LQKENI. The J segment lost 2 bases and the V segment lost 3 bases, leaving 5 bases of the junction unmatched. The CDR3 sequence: CASSPYLAGATDTQYF. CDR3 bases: TGTGCCAGCTCACCCTACCTAGCGGGAGCCACAGATACGCAGTATTTT.

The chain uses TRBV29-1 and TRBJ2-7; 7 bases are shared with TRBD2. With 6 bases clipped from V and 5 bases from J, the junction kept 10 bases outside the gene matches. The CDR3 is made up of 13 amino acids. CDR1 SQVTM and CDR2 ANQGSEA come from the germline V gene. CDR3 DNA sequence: TGCAGCGTCCCGGGCCGCGGGGGAAACGAGCAGTACTTC. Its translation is CSVPGRGGNEQYF.

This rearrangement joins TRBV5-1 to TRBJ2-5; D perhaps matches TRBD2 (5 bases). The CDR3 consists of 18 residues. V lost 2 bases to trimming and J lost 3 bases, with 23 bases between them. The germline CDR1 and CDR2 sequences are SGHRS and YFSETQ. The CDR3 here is CASSFGAARKNIKETQYF. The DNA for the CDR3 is TGCGCCAGCAGCTTCGGAGCGGCCCGAAAAAATATAAAAGAGACCCAGTACTTC. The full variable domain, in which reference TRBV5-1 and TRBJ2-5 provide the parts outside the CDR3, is KAGVTQTPRYLIKTRGQQVTLSCSPISGHRSVSWYQQTPGQGLQFLFEYFSETQRNKGNFPGRFSGRQFSNSRSEMNVSTLELGDSALYLCASSFGAARKNIKETQYFGPGTRLLVL.

CDR3 coding DNA: TGCAGCGTTGAAACTTCCCCGGGGCAGCATACAGCCCGAAGAGCTTTCTTT. Protein product: CSVETSPGQHTARRAFF. J is TRBJ1-1 and V is TRBV29-1, with D possibly being TRBD1 (5 bases). CDR3 length: 17 amino acids. CDR1 is SQVTM, CDR2 ANQGSEA, per germline. V lost 2 bases and J lost 10, with 29 bases in between.

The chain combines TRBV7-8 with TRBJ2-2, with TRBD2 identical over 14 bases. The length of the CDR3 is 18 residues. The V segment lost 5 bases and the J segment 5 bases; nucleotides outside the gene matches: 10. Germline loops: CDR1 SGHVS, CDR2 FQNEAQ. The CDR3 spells CASSRPGLAGVGTGELFF. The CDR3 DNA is TGTGCCAGCAGCCGACCGGGACTAGCGGGAGTGGGAACCGGGGAGCTGTTTTTT.

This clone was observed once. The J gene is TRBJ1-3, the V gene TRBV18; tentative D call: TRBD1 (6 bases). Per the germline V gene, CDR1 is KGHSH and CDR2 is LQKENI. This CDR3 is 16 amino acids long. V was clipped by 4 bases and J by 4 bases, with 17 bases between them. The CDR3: CASSQLPGAGGNTIYF. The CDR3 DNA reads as TGTGCCAGCTCACAGCTCCCGGGGGCAGGCGGAAACACCATATATTTT.

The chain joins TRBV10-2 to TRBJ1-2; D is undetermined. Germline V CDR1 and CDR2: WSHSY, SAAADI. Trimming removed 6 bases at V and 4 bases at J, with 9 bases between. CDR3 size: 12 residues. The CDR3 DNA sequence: TGCGCCAGCAGGGGCGGGATCTATGGCTACACCTTC. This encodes CASRGGIYGYTF.

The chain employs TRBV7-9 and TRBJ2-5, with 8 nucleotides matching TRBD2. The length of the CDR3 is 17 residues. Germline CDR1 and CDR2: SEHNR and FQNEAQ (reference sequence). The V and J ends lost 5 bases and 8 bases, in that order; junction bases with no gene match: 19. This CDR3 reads CASSPRGGDIGKRTQYF. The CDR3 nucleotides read TGTGCCAGCAGCCCCCGGGGGGGGGACATAGGCAAGAGAACCCAGTACTTC.

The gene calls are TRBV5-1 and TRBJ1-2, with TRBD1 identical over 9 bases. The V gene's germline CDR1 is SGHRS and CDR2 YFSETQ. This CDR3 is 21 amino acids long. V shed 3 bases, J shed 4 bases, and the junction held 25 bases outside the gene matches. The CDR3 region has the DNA TGCGCCAGCAGCTCCCAGAAGCCCCCCTACCATACAGGGGGCGAACCCTATGGCTACACCTTC. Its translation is CASSSQKPPYHTGGEPYGYTF.

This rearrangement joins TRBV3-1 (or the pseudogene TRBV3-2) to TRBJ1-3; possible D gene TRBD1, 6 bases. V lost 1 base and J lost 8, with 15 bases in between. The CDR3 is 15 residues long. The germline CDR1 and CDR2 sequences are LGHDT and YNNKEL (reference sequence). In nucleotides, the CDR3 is TGTGCCAGCAGCCAAGGGCGGGGCAGGGGACACACCATATATTTT. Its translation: CASSQGRGRGHTIYF.

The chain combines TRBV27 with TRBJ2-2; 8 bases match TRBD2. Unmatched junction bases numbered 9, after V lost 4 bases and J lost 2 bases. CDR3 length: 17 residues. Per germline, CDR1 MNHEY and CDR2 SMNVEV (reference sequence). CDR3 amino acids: CASSSTSTSVNTGELFF. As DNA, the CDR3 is TGTGCCAGCAGTTCGACCTCGACTAGCGTCAACACCGGGGAGCTGTTTTTT.

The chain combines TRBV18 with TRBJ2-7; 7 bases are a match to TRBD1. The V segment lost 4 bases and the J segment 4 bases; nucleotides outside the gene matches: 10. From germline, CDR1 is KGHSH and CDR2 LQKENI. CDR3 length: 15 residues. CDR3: CASSHYRDSPYEQYF. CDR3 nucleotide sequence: TGTGCCAGCTCACATTACCGGGACAGTCCATACGAGCAGTACTTC.

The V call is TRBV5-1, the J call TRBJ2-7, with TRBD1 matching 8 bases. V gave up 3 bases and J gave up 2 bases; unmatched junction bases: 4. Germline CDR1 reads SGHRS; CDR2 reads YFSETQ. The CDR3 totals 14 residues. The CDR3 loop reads CASSSQDRAYEQYF. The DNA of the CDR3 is TGCGCCAGCAGCTCCCAGGACAGGGCCTACGAGCAGTACTTC.